The 3 T cell receptor beta chains below come from one sample, sequenced in a study of OX40 agonist ivuxolimab in advanced cancers. Using immunoSEQ multiplex PCR, the repertoire was profiled, and TCRdb retains in-frame clones only, with some absent. Of some 70,000 clones in the sample, 88% were seen once. This specimen was CD4+ or CD8+ T cells sorted from blood, taken in a trial of the OX40 agonist ivuxolimab. These TCRs come from an adult with an advanced solid tumor such as melanoma, head and neck, liver or kidney cancer.

The V gene is TRBV4-1, the J gene TRBJ2-7; D call uncertain. The CDR3 extends over 12 amino acids. Germline V lookup: CDR1 MGHRA, CDR2 YSYEKL. Trimming removed 1 base at V and 3 bases at J, with 4 bases between. The CDR3 sequence is CASSQVGYEQYF. In DNA form, the CDR3 reads TGCGCCAGCAGCCAAGTAGGCTACGAGCAGTACTTC.

V gene TRBV7-2 combines with J gene TRBJ1-1; no reliable D call. Trimming cost V 4 bases and J 1 base, with 13 bases left between them. Per the germline V gene, CDR1 is SGHTA and CDR2 is FQGNSA. The CDR3 totals 15 residues. CDR3 nucleotide sequence: TGTGCCAGCAGCTCAGACGGAAAATCGAACACTGAAGCTTTCTTT. It translates to CASSSDGKSNTEAFF.

V and J are TRBV18 and TRBJ2-3, with TRBD1 matching 12 bases. Germline V lookup: CDR1 KGHSH, CDR2 LQKENI. CDR3 length: 16 amino acids. Trimming cost V 2 bases and J 15 bases; bases outside gene matches: 15. Here the CDR3 reads CASSPITGTGGDLEYF. DNA for the CDR3: TGTGCCAGCTCACCAATAACCGGGACAGGGGGCGATTTAGAATATTTT.